This T cell receptor (beta chain) derives from a study of blood T cell repertoires in COVID-19. Generated by immunoSEQ multiplex PCR, the TCRdb table keeps only in-frame clones and is missing some. This table holds around 41,000 clones, approximately 84% found once. V lost 0 bases and J lost 2, with 4 bases in between. CDR1 is SGHVS, CDR2 FQNEAQ, per germline. The CDR3 has 13 residues. The sample was peripheral blood. The J gene is TRBJ2-5, the V gene TRBV7-8, with D unresolved. This clonotype was sampled from a human donor in a cohort sampled during active COVID-19. The CDR3 nucleotides read TGTGCCAGCAGCTTAGCGCGGCAAGAGACCCAGTACTTC. Residues: CASSLARQETQYF.